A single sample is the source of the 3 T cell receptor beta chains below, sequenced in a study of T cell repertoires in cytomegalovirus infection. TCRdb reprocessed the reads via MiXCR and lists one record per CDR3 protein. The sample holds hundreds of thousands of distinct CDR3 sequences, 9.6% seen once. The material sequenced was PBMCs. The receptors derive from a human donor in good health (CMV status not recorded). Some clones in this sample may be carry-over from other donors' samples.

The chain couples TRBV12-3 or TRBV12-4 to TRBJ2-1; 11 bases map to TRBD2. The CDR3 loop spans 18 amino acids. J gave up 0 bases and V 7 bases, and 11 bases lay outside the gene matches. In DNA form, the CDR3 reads TGTGCCAGCATTCGTAGCGGGGGGGCCTCAAACTCCTACAATGAGCAGTTCTTC. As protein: CASIRSGGASNSYNEQFF.

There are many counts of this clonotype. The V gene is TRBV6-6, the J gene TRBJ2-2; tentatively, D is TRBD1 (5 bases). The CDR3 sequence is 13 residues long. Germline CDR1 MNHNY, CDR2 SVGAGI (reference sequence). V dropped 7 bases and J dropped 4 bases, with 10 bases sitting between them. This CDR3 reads CASTLRGTGELFF. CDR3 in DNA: TGTGCCAGCACCTTAAGGGGCACCGGGGAGCTGTTTTTT.

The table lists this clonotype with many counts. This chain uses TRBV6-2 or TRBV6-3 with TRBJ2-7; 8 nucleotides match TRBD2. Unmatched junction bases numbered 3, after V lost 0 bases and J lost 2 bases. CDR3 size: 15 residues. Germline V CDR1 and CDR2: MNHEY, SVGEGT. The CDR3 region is CASSYSRGATYEQYF. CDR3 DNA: TGTGCCAGCAGTTACTCGCGGGGGGCTACCTACGAGCAGTACTTC.